This T cell receptor beta chain was profiled in a study of blood T cell repertoires in COVID-19. The method was immunoSEQ multiplex PCR; TCRdb's version includes in-frame clones alone and lacks a portion of them. The table records about 88,000 clones, 88% of them present only once. This receptor was obtained from a woman aged 80 or over with acute or convalescent COVID-19. Sequencing was performed on peripheral blood.

CDR3 residues: CASSILAGEKDTQYF. The CDR3, as DNA: TGTGCCAGCAGCATTCTAGCGGGAGAGAAGGATACGCAGTATTTT. The rearrangement joins TRBV25-1 to TRBJ2-3, with 10 bases lining up with TRBD2. The germline V gene has CDR1 MGHDK and CDR2 SYGVNS. The CDR3 sequence is 15 residues long. With V trimmed by 6 bases and J by 6 bases, 9 bases remained unmatched.